The 26 T cell receptor beta chains given below trace back to one sample, sequenced in a study of tumor-infiltrating lymphocytes in primary liver carcinoma. Germline DNA was extracted alongside blood RNA, which was obtained from unsorted whole blood. From 450 to 550 ng total RNA, TCR beta cDNA was generated with a primer in the constant region. Researchers made the TCR beta libraries by running three nested multiplex PCR rounds with slightly modified ARM-PCR. Each of the first two PCR rounds ran about 9 cycles with TRBV1-TRBV30 forward and C-beta reverse primers. In TCRdb, the multiplex PCR reads were re-called with MiXCR into one record per CDR3 protein. The sample records about 180,000 distinct CDR3 sequences, about 60% being singletons. Sequenced: peripheral blood. Receptors were obtained from a man aged 35 to 55 with primary liver carcinoma and hepatitis B virus infection.

Concerning this clonotype itself: The missing conserved phenylalanine or tryptophan at the end of this CDR3 makes a read error likely. The rearrangement joins TRBV11-2 to TRBJ2-7; D gene uncertain. CDR1 is SGHAT and CDR2 is FQNNGV in the germline V gene. The CDR3 runs 14 residues. The CDR3 is CVSSSPAFPYEQYL. In nucleotides, the CDR3 is TGTGTCAGCAGCTCACCGGCCTTCCCGTACGAGCAGTACCTC.

The V call is TRBV11-2, the J call TRBJ2-1, with D hard to call. Germline loops: CDR1 SGHAT, CDR2 FQNNGV. Trimming took 1 base from V and 6 from J, leaving 13 bases between them. CDR3 length: 15 amino acids. CDR3 nucleotides: TGTGCCAGCAGCTTAGGCTTTGGCGGCGTCAATGAGCAGTTCTTC. It translates to CASSLGFGGVNEQFF.

V gene TRBV11-2 combines with J gene TRBJ2-1, with D perhaps assigned TRBD1 or TRBD2 (5 bases each). Germline CDR1 is SGHAT and CDR2 is FQNNGV. V was cut by 5 bases and J by 7 bases, with 18 bases left in between. This CDR3 spans 15 amino acids. The CDR3 DNA is TGTGCCAGCAGCCTTTCCGGGACCCCCGGGAATGAGCAGTTCTTC. This translates into CASSLSGTPGNEQFF.

This clonotype was seen many times. A read error may explain this, as a much larger clone is one base away. This chain links TRBV7-8 with TRBJ2-5, with D unclear. The length of the CDR3 is 11 residues. The V end was cut by 5 bases, the J end by 0 bases, with 1 base between. Germline loops: CDR1 SGHVS, CDR2 FQNEAQ. As DNA, the CDR3 is TGTGCCAGCAGCGACCAAGAGACCCAGTACTTC. Protein product: CASSDQETQYF.

The V and J genes are TRBV11-2 and TRBJ2-7, with 7 bases fitting TRBD1. The CDR3 has 13 amino acids. Germline V lookup: CDR1 SGHAT, CDR2 FQNNGV. Trimming cost V 8 bases and J 6 bases; bases outside gene matches: 10. CDR3 nucleotides: TGTGCCAGCGGCGCTGGACAGGAGTCCGAGCAGTACTTC. It yields the protein CASGAGQESEQYF.

The V gene is TRBV28, the J gene TRBJ2-2; a weak D match, TRBD2 (6 bases). The CDR3 sequence is 14 residues long. CDR1 is MDHEN, CDR2 SYDVKM, per germline. V shed 7 bases and J shed 3 bases, with 12 bases lying between them. CDR3 sequence: CASIGLHDTGELFF. CDR3 nucleotides: TGTGCCAGCATAGGACTACACGACACCGGGGAGCTGTTTTTT. The full variable domain, with the rest looked up from reference TRBV28 and TRBJ2-2, is DVKVTQSSRYLVKRTGEKVFLECVQDMDHENMFWYRQDPGLGLRLIYFSYDVKMKEKGDIPEGYSVSREKKERFSLILESASTNQTSMYLCASIGLHDTGELFFGEGSRLTVL.

This clonotype showed up just a few times. The chain links TRBV12-3 or TRBV12-4 to TRBJ2-2; 11 bases align to TRBD2. Trimming took 6 bases from V and 3 from J; bases not matched to a gene: 0. There are 14 residues in the CDR3. Here the CDR3 reads CASRLAGDTGELFF. DNA of the CDR3: TGTGCCAGCAGACTAGCGGGAGACACCGGGGAGCTGTTTTTT.

With regard to this clonotype: With a much larger clone just one base away, this may be a read error. The chain uses TRBV11-1 and TRBJ2-1, with TRBD2 matching over 7 bases. Trimming cost V 4 bases and J 1 base; bases outside gene matches: 4. Germline V lookup: CDR1 SGHAT, CDR2 FQDESV (reference sequence). The CDR3 length is 15 residues. The DNA for the CDR3 is TGTGCCAGCAGCTCAATGGGGGGGTCCTACAATGAGCAGTTCTTC. This gives the protein CASSSMGGSYNEQFF.

This clonotype was counted only a few times. The chain couples TRBV6-1 to TRBJ1-5; tentative D call: TRBD1 (5 bases). The CDR3 is 15 residues long. Germline V gives CDR1 MNHNS, CDR2 SASEGT. V lost 7 bases, J lost 2 bases, and 15 bases lay in between. This CDR3 is CASILQVGGNQPQHF. CDR3 DNA: TGTGCCAGCATTTTACAGGTTGGAGGCAATCAGCCCCAGCATTTT.

The chain carries TRBV6-5 and TRBJ2-7, with a tentative D call TRBD2 (5 bases). V was trimmed by 2 bases and J by 10 bases, leaving 18 bases between them. The CDR3 contains 14 residues. Germline-derived CDR1 and CDR2 are MNHEY and SVGAGI. DNA of the CDR3: TGTGCCAGCAGTTACGCGCAGTGCTGGACTGATCAGTACTTC. It codes for CASSYAQCWTDQYF.

On this clonotype itself: A much bigger clone sits one base away, suggesting this may be a read error. The chain is built from TRBV29-1 and TRBJ1-5; maybe TRBD1 (5 bases). The CDR3 is 12 residues long. CDR1 and CDR2 from the germline V gene are SQVTM and ANQGSEA. Trimming shortened V by 4 bases and J by 8 bases, and 12 bases separated the two germline ends. The CDR3 region has the DNA TGCAGCGTTGCGCAGGGTGGTGAGCCCCAGCATTTT. It specifies CSVAQGGEPQHF. Based on the CDR3 plus reference TRBV29-1 and TRBJ1-5, the full variable domain is SAVISQKPSRDICQRGTSLTIQCQVDSQVTMMFWYRQQPGQSLTLIATANQGSEATYESGFVIDKFPISRPNLTFSTLTVSNMSPEDSSIYLCSVAQGGEPQHFGDGTRLSIL.

The V call is TRBV6-5, the J call TRBJ2-7, with D possibly being TRBD2 (5 bases). In germline, CDR1 is MNHEY, CDR2 SVGAGI. Trimming cost V 5 bases and J 6 bases, with 20 bases left between them. The CDR3 extends over 15 amino acids. The CDR3 loop is CASSPLGVDPREQYF. The CDR3 DNA is TGTGCCAGCAGTCCGCTCGGGGTGGATCCCCGCGAGCAGTACTTC.

Of note for this clonotype: A much larger clone differs from this one at a single base, so this may be a read error. This CDR3 fails to terminate in the conserved phenylalanine or tryptophan, so it likely reflects a read error. The chain is built from TRBV11-2 and TRBJ1-1; D ambiguous. Per the germline V gene, CDR1 is SGHAT and CDR2 is FQNNGV. This CDR3 spans 13 amino acids. Trimming took 5 bases from V and 0 from J, leaving 7 bases between them. In nucleotides, the CDR3 is TGTGCCAGCAGCCGCGCCATGAACACTGAAGCTTTCCTT. This gives the protein CASSRAMNTEAFL.

The chain uses TRBV6-6 and TRBJ2-5; 8 bases match TRBD1. Germline V gene lookup returns CDR1 MNHNY and CDR2 SVGAGI (reference sequence). The CDR3 has 16 amino acids. With 2 bases clipped from V and 4 bases from J, the junction kept 9 bases outside the gene matches. CDR3 sequence: CASSYGTGGVRETQYF. CDR3 bases: TGTGCCAGCAGTTACGGGACAGGTGGGGTTCGAGAGACCCAGTACTTC.

In regard to this clonotype: Germline is not matched at one junction end, which may reflect a read error. V and J are TRBV12-3 or TRBV12-4 and TRBJ1-1; D ambiguous. The CDR3 extends over 13 amino acids. In DNA, the CDR3 is TGTGTCAGCAGTTTAAAGGGCGGCACTGAAGCTTTCTTT. Residues: CVSSLKGGTEAFF.

V is TRBV6-6 and J is TRBJ1-4, with D tentatively TRBD1 (5 bases). CDR3 length: 15 amino acids. V lost 4 bases and J lost 4, with 13 bases in between. Looked up from germline, CDR1 is MNHNY and CDR2 is SVGAGI (reference sequence). CDR3 sequence reads: CASSSPEGDNEKLFF. The CDR3 region has the DNA TGTGCCAGCAGTTCCCCGGAAGGGGATAATGAAAAACTGTTTTTT.

This chain uses TRBV7-9 with TRBJ2-1, with 13 bases lining up with TRBD2. The CDR3 covers 15 residues. V trimming: 5 bases; J trimming: 4 bases; junction bases outside the gene matches: 2. The germline V gene encodes CDR1 SEHNR and CDR2 FQNEAQ (reference sequence). CDR3 loop: CASSPGLAGYNEQFF. CDR3 coding DNA: TGTGCCAGCAGCCCGGGACTAGCGGGATACAATGAGCAGTTCTTC.

About this clonotype itself: At one end the junction does not follow the germline gene, possibly because of a read error. The J gene is TRBJ2-2, the V gene TRBV6-2 or TRBV6-3; the match to TRBD2 covers 12 bases. The CDR3 runs to 17 residues. Germline values: CDR1 MNHEY, CDR2 SVGEGT. This chain's CDR3 is CASSYPSSGRDTGELSF. The CDR3 DNA reads as TGTGCCAGCAGTTATCCATCTAGCGGGAGGGACACCGGGGAGCTGTCTTTT.

This clonotype was recorded a few times. V gene TRBV7-9 combines with J gene TRBJ2-5; D may correspond to TRBD1 or TRBD2 (5 bases each). Between the trimmed V and J ends, which lost 3 bases and 3 bases, there was a span of 11 bases. The CDR3 is 14 residues long. Germline V gene sequence: CDR1 SEHNR, CDR2 FQNEAQ (reference sequence). The CDR3 coding sequence is TGTGCCAGCAGCTTCGAGGGGTATGAAGAGACCCAGTACTTC. This sequence encodes CASSFEGYEETQYF. The full variable domain, its missing parts supplied by reference TRBV7-9 and TRBJ2-5, is DTGVSQNPRHKITKRGQNVTFRCDPISEHNRLYWYRQTLGQGPEFLTYFQNEAQLEKSRLLSDRFSAERPKGSFSTLEIQRTEQGDSAMYLCASSFEGYEETQYFGPGTRLLVL.

This clonotype has more than one count but fewer than ten. V usage is TRBV12-3 or TRBV12-4 and J usage is TRBJ2-2; D perhaps matches TRBD1 (5 bases). The CDR3 length is 15 residues. Trimming shortened V by 6 bases and J by 8 bases, and 19 bases separated the two germline ends. CDR3 region: CASSPTPDSIGELFF. The CDR3 coding sequence is TGTGCCAGCAGCCCTACCCCTGACAGTATTGGGGAGCTGTTTTTT.

The chain links TRBV11-1 to TRBJ2-1; D tentatively reads TRBD1 or TRBD2 (5 bases each). The CDR3 is 14 amino acids. Germline V gene data show CDR1 as SGHAT and CDR2 as FQDESV (reference sequence). Trimming stripped 4 bases from V and 8 bases from J, with 15 bases between. This CDR3 is CASSSLGRDDEQFF. The CDR3 bases are TGTGCCAGCAGCTCCCTGGGCCGGGACGATGAGCAGTTCTTC.

The rearrangement uses TRBV6-6 and TRBJ2-7, with no clear D. Deletions cut 5 bases from V and 6 bases from J, with 14 bases between. This CDR3 has 13 residues. Germline V lookup: CDR1 MNHNY, CDR2 SVGAGI (reference sequence). The CDR3 DNA is TGTGCCAGCAGTCCAGGTATCTCGGGCGAGCAGTACTTC. Encoded protein: CASSPGISGEQYF.

The chain combines TRBV4-1 with TRBJ2-5, with 11 positions matching TRBD2. This CDR3 spans 15 amino acids. The V gene end was trimmed by 0 bases and the J gene end by 5 bases; junction bases not matched to a gene: 2. Germline CDR1 and CDR2: MGHRA and YSYEKL. This chain's CDR3 is CASSQDRTSGETQYF. CDR3 bases: TGCGCCAGCAGCCAAGATCGGACTAGCGGGGAGACCCAGTACTTC.

The chain couples TRBV6-5 to TRBJ2-1; maybe TRBD2 (5 bases). Trimming pared 8 bases from V and 6 bases from J, leaving 14 bases between. This CDR3 contains 13 residues. Germline V gives CDR1 MNHEY, CDR2 SVGAGI. CDR3 DNA: TGTGCCAGCTCCGAGGGCCCTCCCAATGAGCAGTTCTTC. Its protein is CASSEGPPNEQFF.

Comments on this clonotype: This likely comes from a read error, as the CDR3 has no conserved phenylalanine or tryptophan at its end. The chain recombines TRBV4-2 with TRBJ2-5; D not certain. V dropped 0 bases and J dropped 5 bases, with 10 bases sitting between them. Germline loops: CDR1 LGHNA, CDR2 YNFKEQ. The CDR3 is made up of 14 amino acids. CDR3 nucleotide sequence: TGTGCCAGCAGCCAAGATACGTCTGGGGAGACCCAGTACGTC. Translating it yields CASSQDTSGETQYV.

A word on this clonotype: One end of the junction varies from germline; a read error may be responsible. This chain links TRBV11-2 with TRBJ2-2; TRBD2 is a possible D gene (6 bases). Germline V gene sequence: CDR1 SGHAT, CDR2 FQNNGV. This CDR3 is 15 amino acids long. The DNA for the CDR3 is TGTGCCAGCAGCTTAATCAGGGCGGACACCGGGGGGCTGTTTTTT. It translates to CASSLIRADTGGLFF. The full variable domain, with the rest looked up from reference TRBV11-2 and TRBJ2-2, is EAGVAQSPRYKIIEKRQSVAFWCNPISGHATLYWYQQILGQGPKLLIQFQNNGVVDDSQLPKDRFSAERLKGVDSTLKIQPAKLEDSAVYLCASSLIRADTGGLFFGEGSRLTVL.